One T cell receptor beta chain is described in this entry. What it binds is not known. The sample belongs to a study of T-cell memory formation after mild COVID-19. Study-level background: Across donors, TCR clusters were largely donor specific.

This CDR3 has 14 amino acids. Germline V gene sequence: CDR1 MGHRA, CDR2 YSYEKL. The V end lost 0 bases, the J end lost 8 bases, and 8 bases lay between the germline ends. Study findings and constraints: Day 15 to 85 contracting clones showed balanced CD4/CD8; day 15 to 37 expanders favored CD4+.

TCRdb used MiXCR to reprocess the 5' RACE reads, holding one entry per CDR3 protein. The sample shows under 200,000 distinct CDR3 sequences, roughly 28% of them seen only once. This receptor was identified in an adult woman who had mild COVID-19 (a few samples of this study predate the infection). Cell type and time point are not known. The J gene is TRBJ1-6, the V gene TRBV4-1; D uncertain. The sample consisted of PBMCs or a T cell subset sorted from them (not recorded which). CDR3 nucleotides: TGCGCCAGCAGCCAAGATCAAGTACATTCACCCCTCCACTTT. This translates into CASSQDQVHSPLHF.